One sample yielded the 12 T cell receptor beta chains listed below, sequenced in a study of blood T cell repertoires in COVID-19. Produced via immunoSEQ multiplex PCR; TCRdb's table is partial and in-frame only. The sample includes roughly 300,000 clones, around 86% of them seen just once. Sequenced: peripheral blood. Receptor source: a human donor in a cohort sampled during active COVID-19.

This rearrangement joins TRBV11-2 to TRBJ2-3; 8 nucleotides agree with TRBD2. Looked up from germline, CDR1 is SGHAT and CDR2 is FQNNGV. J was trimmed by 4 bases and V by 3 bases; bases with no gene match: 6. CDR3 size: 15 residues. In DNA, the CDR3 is TGTGCCAGCAGCTTTGAGGGACTAGAAGCAGATACGCAGTATTTT. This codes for CASSFEGLEADTQYF.

CDR3 protein: CASSSWTRTGVDGYTF. The CDR3 DNA is TGTGCCAGCAGCTCCTGGACTAGGACAGGGGTAGATGGCTACACCTTC. The rearrangement links TRBV28 to TRBJ1-2; 9 bases are a match to TRBD1. The CDR3 runs 16 residues. V lost 6 bases, J lost 6 bases, and 14 bases stayed unmatched. CDR1 is MDHEN and CDR2 is SYDVKM in the germline V gene.

The CDR3 coding sequence is TGTGCCAGCTCCGGTTGGGGCAGGGATGGCTACACCTTC. Residues: CASSGWGRDGYTF. The V and J genes are TRBV3-1 (or the pseudogene TRBV3-2) and TRBJ1-2, with D perhaps TRBD1 (5 bases). There are 13 residues in the CDR3. Germline V gene sequence: CDR1 LGHDT, CDR2 YNNKEL (reference sequence). The ends were cut back, 8 bases at V and 6 bases at J, with 16 bases in the middle.

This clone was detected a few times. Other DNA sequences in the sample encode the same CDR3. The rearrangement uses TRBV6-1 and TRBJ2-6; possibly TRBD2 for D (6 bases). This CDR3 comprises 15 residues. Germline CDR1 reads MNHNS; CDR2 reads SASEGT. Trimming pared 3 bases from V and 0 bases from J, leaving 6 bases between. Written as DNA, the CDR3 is TGTGCCAGCAGTGAGGGAGGCTCTGGGGCCAACGTCCTGACTTTC. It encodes CASSEGGSGANVLTF.

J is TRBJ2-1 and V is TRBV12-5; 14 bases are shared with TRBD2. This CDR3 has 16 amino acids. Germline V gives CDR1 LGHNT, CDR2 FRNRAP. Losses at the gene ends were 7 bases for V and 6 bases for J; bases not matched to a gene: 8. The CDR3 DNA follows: TGTGCTAGTGTCGGGCCGGGACTAGCGGGAGTCAATGAGCAGTTCTTC. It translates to CASVGPGLAGVNEQFF.

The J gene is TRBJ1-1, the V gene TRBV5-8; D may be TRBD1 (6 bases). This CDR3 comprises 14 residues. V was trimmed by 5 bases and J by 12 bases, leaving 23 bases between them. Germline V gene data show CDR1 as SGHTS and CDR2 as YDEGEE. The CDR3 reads CASSLTANQGLSFF. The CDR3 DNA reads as TGTGCCAGCAGTTTGACGGCAAACCAGGGGTTGTCTTTCTTT.

The chain's CDR3 is CASSLSGNQPQHF. CDR3 nucleotides: TGTGCCAGCAGTTTATCCGGGAATCAGCCCCAGCATTTT. V is TRBV27 and J is TRBJ1-5, with unresolved D. In germline, CDR1 is MNHEY, CDR2 SMNVEV (reference sequence). The germline V and J ends were trimmed by 0 bases and 4 bases, with 4 bases remaining between them. This CDR3 region has 13 residues.

In DNA, the CDR3 is TGTGCCAGCAGTTTTTGGACAGCCAATTCACCCCTCCACTTT. This sequence encodes CASSFWTANSPLHF. The rearrangement joins TRBV27 to TRBJ1-6; weak D call: TRBD1 (6 bases). V lost 3 bases and J 7 bases, leaving 10 bases between the germline ends. The CDR3 runs 14 residues. CDR1 and CDR2 from the germline V gene are MNHEY and SMNVEV (reference sequence).

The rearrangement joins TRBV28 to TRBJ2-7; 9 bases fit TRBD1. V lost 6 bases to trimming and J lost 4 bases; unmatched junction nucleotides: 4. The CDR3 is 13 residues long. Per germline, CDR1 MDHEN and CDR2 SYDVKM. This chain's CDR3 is CASRGTGFYEQYF. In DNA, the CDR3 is TGTGCCAGCAGAGGGACAGGGTTTTACGAGCAGTACTTC.

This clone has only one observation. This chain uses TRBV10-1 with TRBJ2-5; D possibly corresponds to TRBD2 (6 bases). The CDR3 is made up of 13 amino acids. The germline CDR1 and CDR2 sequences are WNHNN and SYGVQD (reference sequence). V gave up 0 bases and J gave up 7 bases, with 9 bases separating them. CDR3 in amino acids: CASSESGRGTQYF. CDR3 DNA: TGCGCCAGCAGTGAGTCCGGGCGGGGGACCCAGTACTTC.

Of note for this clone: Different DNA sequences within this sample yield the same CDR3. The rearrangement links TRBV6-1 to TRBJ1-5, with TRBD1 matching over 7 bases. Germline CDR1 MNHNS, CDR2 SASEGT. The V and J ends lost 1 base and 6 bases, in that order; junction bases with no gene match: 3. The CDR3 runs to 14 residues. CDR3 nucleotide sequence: TGTGCCAGCAGTGAAGGAGCAGGGGGTCAGCCCCAGCATTTT. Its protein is CASSEGAGGQPQHF.

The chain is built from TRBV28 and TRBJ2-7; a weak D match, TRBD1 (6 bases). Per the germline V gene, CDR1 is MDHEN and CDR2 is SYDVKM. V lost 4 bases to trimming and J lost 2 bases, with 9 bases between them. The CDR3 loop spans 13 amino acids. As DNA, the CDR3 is TGTGCCAGCAGTTCAGGGGTTACCTACGAGCAGTACTTC. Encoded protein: CASSSGVTYEQYF.